These T cell receptor beta chains were read from a single sample in a study of cytomegalovirus exposure and HLA in healthy donors. TCRdb's copy holds only in-frame clones and misses some; the assay was immunoSEQ multiplex PCR. The sample has some 110,000 clones; 86% are singletons. Material: PBMCs. All receptors derive from a young man in good health and CMV-seronegative. CDR3s include the opening cysteine and the closing phenylalanine or tryptophan. The D gene is left open where the match is weak. The size field is filled for only some rows; it gives once, few, many or a size class.

>TRBJ2-2|NA|TRBD2|TRBV9
TGTGCCAGCAGCGCGACTAGCGGTTTCACCGGGGAGCTGTTTTTT
CASSATSGFTGELFF
>TRBJ2-5|NA|TRBD2|TRBV7-2
TGTGCCAGCAGCTATGGACTAGCAGAGACCCAGTACTTC
CASSYGLAETQYF
>TRBJ2-1|NA|NA|TRBV30
TGTGCCTGGCAAGAGGCGGAGAGCTCCTACAATGAGCAGTTCTTC
CAWQEAESSYNEQFF
>TRBJ2-5|NA|NA|TRBV5-1
TGCGCCAGCAGCGTCGGCCAAGAGACCCAGTACTTC
CASSVGQETQYF
>TRBJ2-2|NA|TRBD2|TRBV5-1
TGCGCCAGCAGCTTTAGCGGGGGATACACCGGGGAGCTGTTTTTT
CASSFSGGYTGELFF
>TRBJ1-3|once|TRBD1|TRBV6-5
TGTGCCAGCAGCACCAAAGGACAGGGTGGAAACACCATATATTTT
CASSTKGQGGNTIYF
>TRBJ2-1|NA|TRBD2|TRBV9
TGTGCCAGCAGCGTAGGGGGAGCGGGGGGGTACAATGAGCAGTTCTTC
CASSVGGAGGYNEQFF
>TRBJ2-3|NA|NA|TRBV25-1
TGTGCCAGCAGTGAGACTAGCACAGATACGCAGTATTTT
CASSETSTDTQYF
>TRBJ2-3|NA|NA|TRBV5-1
TGCGCCAGCAGCCGTTCGGTTGTACAGGGAGGCACAGATACGCAGTATTTT
CASSRSVVQGGTDTQYF
>TRBJ1-1|NA|NA|TRBV30
TGTGCCTGGAGTGTACTCGGGGGCACTGAAGCTTTCTTT
CAWSVLGGTEAFF
>TRBJ2-7|NA|NA|TRBV27
TGTGCCAGCAGTTTAGGCCAGGGCGGCCCCTACGAGCAGTACTTC
CASSLGQGGPYEQYF
>TRBJ2-2|once|NA|TRBV6-4
TGTGCCAGCAGTGAAGCCGGACTGACCGGGGAGCTGTTTTTT
CASSEAGLTGELFF
>TRBJ1-1|NA|TRBD1|TRBV5-8
TGTGCCAGCAGCTTCGGACAGGCTGGGGTGAACACTGAAGCTTTCTTT
CASSFGQAGVNTEAFF
>TRBJ1-2|NA|TRBD1|TRBV27
TGTGCCAGCAGGATCAGGACAGGGGGCAGCTATGGCTACACCTTC
CASRIRTGGSYGYTF
>TRBJ2-1|NA|NA|TRBV7-6
TGTGCCAGCAGCTTATTTATATTTAGCGGTCCTTACAATGAGCAGTTCTTC
CASSLFIFSGPYNEQFF
>TRBJ1-2|once|NA|TRBV2
TGTGCCAGCAGGGACCCCGGGGGGGATGGCTACACCTTC
CASRDPGGDGYTF
>TRBJ2-1|few|TRBD2|TRBV30
TGTGCCTGGAGACTTAGCGGGAGCTCCTACAATGAGCAGTTCTTC
CAWRLSGSSYNEQFF
>TRBJ2-3|NA|TRBD1|TRBV30
TGTGCCTGGAGTGTACGAGGGGGCGGAACAGATACGCAGTATTTT
CAWSVRGGGTDTQYF
>TRBJ2-7|NA|TRBD1|TRBV13
TGTGCCAGCAGCGGCGGGACAGGGGATTCTGGGAACGAGCAGTACTTC
CASSGGTGDSGNEQYF
>TRBJ2-7|NA|TRBD1|TRBV5-1
TGCGCCAGCAGCTTGCGGGGGACAGGGTCGGACGAGCAGTACTTC
CASSLRGTGSDEQYF
>TRBJ2-3|once|TRBD2|TRBV4-2
TGTGCCAGCAGCCAAGAGACTAGCGGGAGGCCCACAGATACGCAGTATTTT
CASSQETSGRPTDTQYF
>TRBJ1-5|NA|NA|TRBV19
TGTGCCAGTAGTATTATCGGGGGGCCGGGGCAGCCCCAGCATTTT
CASSIIGGPGQPQHF
>TRBJ2-7|NA|TRBD2|TRBV27
TGTGCCAGCAGCCCGGGGGGGGGATACGAGCAGTACTTC
CASSPGGGYEQYF
>TRBJ2-2|NA|NA|TRBV12-2
TGTGCAAGTCGCCCTAGACTAGCGGGAGAACGAACCGGGGAGCTGTTTTTT
CASRPRLAGERTGELFF
>TRBJ2-3|NA|NA|TRBV27
TGTGCCAGCAGTTCTGTGAGAGGCAAAACAGATACGCAGTATTTT
CASSSVRGKTDTQYF
>TRBJ1-2|NA|TRBD1|TRBV7-9
TGTGCCAGCAGCTTTTCACAGGGGGTTGATTATGGCTACACCTTC
CASSFSQGVDYGYTF
>TRBJ2-2|NA|NA|TRBV21-1
TGTGCCAGCAGCGAGCTCCTTAGGGAGCTGTTTTTT
CASSELLRELFF
>TRBJ2-7|NA|NA|TRBV7-2
TGTGCCAGCAGCTACGCTGCCTCAATTAGCTCCCCGAGCTCCTACGAGCAGTACTTC
CASSYAASISSPSSYEQYF
>TRBJ2-1|NA|NA|TRBV30
TGTGCCTGGAGTGTAGGAATGGGGCGGAATGAGCAGTTCTTC
CAWSVGMGRNEQFF
>TRBJ2-5|NA|TRBD2|TRBV2
TGTGCCAACGTAAAGGCTGCGGGAGAAGAGACCCAGTACTTC
CANVKAAGEETQYF
>TRBJ2-7|NA|TRBD1|TRBV19
TGTGCCAGTAGTGTCGGGACAGCATACGAGCAGTACTTC
CASSVGTAYEQYF
>TRBJ1-2|NA|TRBD1|TRBV28
TGTGCCAGCACCCCCGGACAGGGGGTTGGCTACACCTTC
CASTPGQGVGYTF
>TRBJ1-6|NA|TRBD1|TRBV19
TGTGCCAGTAGTCGACTGGACAGGGGAGATAATTCACCCCTCCACTTT
CASSRLDRGDNSPLHF
>TRBJ1-4|once|NA|TRBV4-1
TGCGCCAGCAGCCCCTGGGCGGGGGGTAATGAAAAACTGTTTTTT
CASSPWAGGNEKLFF
>TRBJ1-3|once|NA|TRBV6-5
TGTGCCAGCAGTTACCGGGGGGCGCCGGGAAACACCATATATTTT
CASSYRGAPGNTIYF
>TRBJ2-3|few|NA|TRBV21-1
TGTCCCCCAGCCACAGATACGCAGTGTTTT
CPPATDTQCF
>TRBJ2-1|NA|NA|TRBV11-3
TGTGCCAGCAGCTTAGATCCTCGGGGAGAGCAGTTCTTC
CASSLDPRGEQFF
>TRBJ2-3|NA|TRBD1|TRBV7-2
TGTGCCAGCAGGGGACAGGGGGCGGGTACGCAGTATTTT
CASRGQGAGTQYF
>TRBJ1-1|once|TRBD1|TRBV7-6
TGTGCCAGCAGCTTAGGGACAGGGATCCCGAACACTGAAGCTTTCTTT
CASSLGTGIPNTEAFF
>TRBJ2-1|NA|NA|TRBV29-1
TGCAGCGTTGAAGATATAGGGACTGGGAGCTCCTACAATGAGCAGTTCTTC
CSVEDIGTGSSYNEQFF
>TRBJ2-7|NA|NA|TRBV18
TGTGCCAGCTCGACCACCGCACAGGGCAACAACGAGCAGTACTTC
CASSTTAQGNNEQYF
>TRBJ2-1|NA|TRBD2|TRBV2
TGTGCCAGCAGACCGGGACTAGCGGCGGGCTACAATGAGCAGTTCTTC
CASRPGLAAGYNEQFF
>TRBJ1-5|once|TRBD1|TRBV28
TGTGCCAGCAGCCTTGACAGGGGAGAAGGTTATAGCAATCAGCCCCAGCATTTT
CASSLDRGEGYSNQPQHF
>TRBJ2-1|NA|TRBD2|TRBV13
TGTGCCAGCAGCGGACTAAGCGGGACTTCCTTTACACATGAGCAGTTCTTC
CASSGLSGTSFTHEQFF